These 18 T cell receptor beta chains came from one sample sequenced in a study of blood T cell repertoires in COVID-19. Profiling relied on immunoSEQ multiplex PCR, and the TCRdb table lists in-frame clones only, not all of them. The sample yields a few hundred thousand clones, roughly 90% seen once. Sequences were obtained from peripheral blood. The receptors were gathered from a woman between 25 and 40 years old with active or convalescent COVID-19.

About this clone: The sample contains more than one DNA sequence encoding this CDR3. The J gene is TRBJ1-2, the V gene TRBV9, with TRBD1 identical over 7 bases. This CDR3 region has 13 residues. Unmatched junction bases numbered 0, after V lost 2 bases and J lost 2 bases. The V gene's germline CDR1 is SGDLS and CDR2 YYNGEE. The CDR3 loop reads CASSVDRNYGYTF. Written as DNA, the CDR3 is TGTGCCAGCAGCGTGGACAGGAACTATGGCTACACCTTC.

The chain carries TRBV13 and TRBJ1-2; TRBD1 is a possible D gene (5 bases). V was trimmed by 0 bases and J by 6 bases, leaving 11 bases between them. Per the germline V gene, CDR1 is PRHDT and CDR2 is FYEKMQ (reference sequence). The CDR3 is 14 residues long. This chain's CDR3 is CASSLGLRVHGYTF. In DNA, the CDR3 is TGTGCCAGCAGCTTAGGGCTCAGGGTTCATGGCTACACCTTC.

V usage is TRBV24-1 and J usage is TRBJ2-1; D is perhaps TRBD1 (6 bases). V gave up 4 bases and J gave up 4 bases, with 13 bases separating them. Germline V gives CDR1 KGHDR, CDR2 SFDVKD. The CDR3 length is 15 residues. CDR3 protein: CATSDPRQEYNEQFF. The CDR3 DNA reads TGTGCCACCAGTGACCCACGACAGGAATACAATGAGCAGTTCTTC.

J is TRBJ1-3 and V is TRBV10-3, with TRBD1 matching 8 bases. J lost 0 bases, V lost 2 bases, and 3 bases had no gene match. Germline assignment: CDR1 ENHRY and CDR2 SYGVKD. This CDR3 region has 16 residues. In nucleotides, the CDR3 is TGTGCCATCAGTGAGACAGGACAGGGCTCTGGAAACACCATATATTTT. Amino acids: CAISETGQGSGNTIYF.

CDR3 in DNA: TGTGCCACCAGCAGGAAACAGGGAACTGAAGCTTTCTTT. Protein sequence: CATSRKQGTEAFF. The J gene is TRBJ1-1, the V gene TRBV15; D is perhaps TRBD1 (6 bases). Deletions cut 3 bases from V and 5 bases from J, with 10 bases between. Germline lookup yields CDR1 LNHNV and CDR2 YYDKDF (reference sequence). CDR3 length: 13 residues.

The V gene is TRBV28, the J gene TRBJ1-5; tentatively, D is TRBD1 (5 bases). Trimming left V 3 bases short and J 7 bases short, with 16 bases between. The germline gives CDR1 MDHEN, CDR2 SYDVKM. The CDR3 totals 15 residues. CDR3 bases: TGTGCCAGCAGTTTGGGCCGCAGGGTAAGACAGCCCCAGCATTTT. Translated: CASSLGRRVRQPQHF.

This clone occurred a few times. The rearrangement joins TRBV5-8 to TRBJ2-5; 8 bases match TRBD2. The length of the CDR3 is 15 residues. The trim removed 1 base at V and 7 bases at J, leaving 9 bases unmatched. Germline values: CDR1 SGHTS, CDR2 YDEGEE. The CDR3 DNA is TGTGCCAGCAGCTTGAAACTAGCGGTGCCTAGGACCCAGTACTTC. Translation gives CASSLKLAVPRTQYF.

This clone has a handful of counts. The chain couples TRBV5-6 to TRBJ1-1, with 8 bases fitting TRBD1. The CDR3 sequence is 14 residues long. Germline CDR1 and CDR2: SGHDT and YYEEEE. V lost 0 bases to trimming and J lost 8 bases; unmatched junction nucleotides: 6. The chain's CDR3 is CASSLGQGSPEAFF. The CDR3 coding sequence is TGTGCCAGCAGCTTGGGACAGGGGTCCCCAGAAGCTTTCTTT.

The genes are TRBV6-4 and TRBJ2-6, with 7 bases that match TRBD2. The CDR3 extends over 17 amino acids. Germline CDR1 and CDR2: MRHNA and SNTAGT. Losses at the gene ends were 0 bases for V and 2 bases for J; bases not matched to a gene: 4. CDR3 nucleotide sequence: TGTGCCAGCAGTGACTCGACACGGGGGGCTGGGGCCAACGTCCTGACTTTC. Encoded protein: CASSDSTRGAGANVLTF.

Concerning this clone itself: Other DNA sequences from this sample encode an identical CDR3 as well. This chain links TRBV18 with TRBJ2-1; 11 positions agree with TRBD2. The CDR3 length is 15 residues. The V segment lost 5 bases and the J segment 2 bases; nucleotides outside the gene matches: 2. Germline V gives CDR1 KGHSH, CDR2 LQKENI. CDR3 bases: TGTGCCAGCTCAGTTAGCGGGGGGGCCTACAATGAGCAGTTCTTC. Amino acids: CASSVSGGAYNEQFF.

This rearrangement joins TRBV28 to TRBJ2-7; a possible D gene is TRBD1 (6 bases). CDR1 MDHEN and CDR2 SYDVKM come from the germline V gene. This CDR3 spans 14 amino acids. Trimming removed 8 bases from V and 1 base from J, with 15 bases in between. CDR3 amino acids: CASHPGQVSYEQYF. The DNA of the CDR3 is TGTGCCAGCCATCCGGGACAAGTGTCCTACGAGCAGTACTTC. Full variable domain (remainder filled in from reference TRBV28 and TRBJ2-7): DVKVTQSSRYLVKRTGEKVFLECVQDMDHENMFWYRQDPGLGLRLIYFSYDVKMKEKGDIPEGYSVSREKKERFSLILESASTNQTSMYLCASHPGQVSYEQYFGPGTRLTVT.

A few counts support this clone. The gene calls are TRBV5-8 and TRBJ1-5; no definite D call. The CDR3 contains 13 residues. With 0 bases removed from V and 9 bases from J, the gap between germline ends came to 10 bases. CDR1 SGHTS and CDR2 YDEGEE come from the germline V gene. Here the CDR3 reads CASSLGPSGPQHF. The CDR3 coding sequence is TGTGCCAGCAGCTTGGGCCCCTCGGGGCCCCAGCATTTT.

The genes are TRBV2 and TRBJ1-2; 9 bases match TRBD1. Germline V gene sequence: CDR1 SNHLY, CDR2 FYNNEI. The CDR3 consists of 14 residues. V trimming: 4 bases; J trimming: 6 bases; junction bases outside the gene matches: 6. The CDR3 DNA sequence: TGTGCCAGCAGTGTTCAACAGGGGGCGCATGGCTACACCTTC. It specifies CASSVQQGAHGYTF. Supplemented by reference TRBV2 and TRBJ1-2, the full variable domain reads EPEVTQTPSHQVTQMGQEVILRCVPISNHLYFYWYRQILGQKVEFLVSFYNNEISEKSEIFDDQFSVERPDGSNFTLKIRSTKLEDSAMYFCASSVQQGAHGYTFGSGTRLTVV.

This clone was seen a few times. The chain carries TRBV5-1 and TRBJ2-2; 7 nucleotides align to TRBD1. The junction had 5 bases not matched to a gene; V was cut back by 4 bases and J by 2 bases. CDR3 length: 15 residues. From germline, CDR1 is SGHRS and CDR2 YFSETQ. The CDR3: CASSPQGTNTGELFF. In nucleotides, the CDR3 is TGCGCCAGCAGCCCACAGGGGACCAACACCGGGGAGCTGTTTTTT.

In nucleotides, the CDR3 is TGTGCCAGCAGTTCCCCGGGACAGCTACCCGCTAACTATGGCTACACCTTC. Translated, it gives CASSSPGQLPANYGYTF. The chain links TRBV28 to TRBJ1-2; 7 bases match TRBD1. The trim removed 4 bases at V and 0 bases at J, leaving 11 bases unmatched. The CDR3 has 17 residues. CDR1 and CDR2 from the germline V gene are MDHEN and SYDVKM.

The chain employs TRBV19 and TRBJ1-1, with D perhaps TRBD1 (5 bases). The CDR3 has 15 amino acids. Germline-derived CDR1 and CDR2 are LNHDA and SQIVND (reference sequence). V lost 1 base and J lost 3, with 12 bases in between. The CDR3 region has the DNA TGTGCCAGTAGTATAGCGGGGGGGGTCTACACTGAAGCTTTCTTT. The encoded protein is CASSIAGGVYTEAFF.

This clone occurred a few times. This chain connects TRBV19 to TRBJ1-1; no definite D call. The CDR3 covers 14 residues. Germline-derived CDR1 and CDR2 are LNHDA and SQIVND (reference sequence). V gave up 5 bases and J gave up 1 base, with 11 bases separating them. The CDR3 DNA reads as TGTGCCAGTAGTTCACAGCACCAGAACACTGAAGCTTTCTTT. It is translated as CASSSQHQNTEAFF.

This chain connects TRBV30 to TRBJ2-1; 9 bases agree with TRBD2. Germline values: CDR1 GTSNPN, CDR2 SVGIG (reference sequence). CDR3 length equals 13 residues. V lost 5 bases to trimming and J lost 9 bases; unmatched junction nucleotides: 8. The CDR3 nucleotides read TGTGCCTGGTGTCTAGCGGGGTGTTTTGAGCAGTTCTTC. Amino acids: CAWCLAGCFEQFF.